This TCR beta chain appears in the sequencing data of a study of blood T cell repertoires in COVID-19. The authors' processing: Scientists estimated how many nucleated cells there were by amplifying reference gene primers. Here immunoSEQ multiplex PCR was the method, and the copy in TCRdb shows in-frame clones only, minus some. Clone size and V and J calls were adopted from that table, with D and trimming inferred from the DNA. This sample has 25,000 to 35,000 clones, with over 80% found just once. Between the trimmed V and J ends, which lost 4 bases and 2 bases, there was a span of 8 bases. CDR3 length equals 13 residues. Germline-derived CDR1 and CDR2 are MNHEY and SVGAGI.

The origin of this receptor is a human donor with active COVID-19. The donor label of this sample is uncertain. The chain is built from TRBV6-5 and TRBJ2-5, with a tentative D call TRBD2 (5 bases). Source material: peripheral blood. The CDR3 region is CASSWTSQETQYF. CDR3 DNA sequence: TGTGCCAGCAGTTGGACTTCTCAAGAGACCCAGTACTTC.